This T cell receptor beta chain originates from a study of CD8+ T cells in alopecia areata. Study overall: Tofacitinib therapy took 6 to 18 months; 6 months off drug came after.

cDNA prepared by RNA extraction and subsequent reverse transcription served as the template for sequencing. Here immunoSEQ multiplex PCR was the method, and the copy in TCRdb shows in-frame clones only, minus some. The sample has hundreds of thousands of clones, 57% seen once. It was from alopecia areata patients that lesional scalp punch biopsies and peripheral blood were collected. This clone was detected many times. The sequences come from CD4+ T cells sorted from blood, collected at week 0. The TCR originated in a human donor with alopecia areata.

CDR3 in amino acids: CASSPAQWSGSYNEQFF. The CDR3 DNA reads TGTGCCAGCAGCCCCGCACAGTGGTCCGGGTCCTACAATGAGCAGTTCTTC. The chain recombines TRBV13 with TRBJ2-1; D is unresolved. There are 17 residues in the CDR3. Germline V gene lookup returns CDR1 PRHDT and CDR2 FYEKMQ (reference sequence). Trimming left V 5 bases short and J 1 base short, with 18 bases between. Complete variable domain (other parts from reference TRBV13 and TRBJ2-1): AAGVIQSPRHLIKEKRETATLKCYPIPRHDTVYWYQQGPGQDPQFLISFYEKMQSDKGSIPDRFSAQQFSDYHSELNMSSLELGDSALYFCASSPAQWSGSYNEQFFGPGTRLTVL.